This T cell receptor (beta chain) was sequenced in a study of blood T cell repertoires in COVID-19. The wider study: T cells, B-cell-depleted T cells, or PBMCs provided the cDNA or gDNA that served as material.

Germline-derived CDR1 and CDR2 are SQVTM and ANQGSEA. The V and J ends lost 6 bases and 0 bases, in that order; junction bases with no gene match: 3. The CDR3 is made up of 13 amino acids. This clone was picked up one time. Authors' data handling: It was from reference gene primer amplification that nucleated cell counts were estimated. Method: immunoSEQ multiplex PCR; TCRdb's copy keeps in-frame clones and lacks some. V and J calls and clone size come straight from that table; D and trimming were deduced from the DNA. Here the sample spans about 270,000 clones, 81% being singletons. Sequences were obtained from peripheral blood. The TCR comes from a woman aged 55-70 years with active or convalescent COVID-19. V gene TRBV29-1 combines with J gene TRBJ2-7, with TRBD1 matching 9 bases. The CDR3 protein is CSVMTGGSYEQYF. The CDR3 nucleotides read TGCAGCGTGATGACAGGGGGCTCCTACGAGCAGTACTTC.